The 32 T cell receptor beta chains in this list originate from one sample, sequenced in a study of CD8+CD57+ T cells in acquired aplastic anemia (dated by TCRdb to about 2018). Patients chosen for sequencing had shown expansion of CD8+CD57+ cells by flow cytometry. This sample was sequenced with an Illumina HiSeq 2000. TCR beta VDJ combination and CDR3 sequence profiling used genomic DNA as the template. The public reads were reanalyzed by TCRdb: fastp trimming at Q25, MiXCR alignment, in-frame beta chains only. Each CDR3 protein appears once, grouped with its most common genes and DNA. This sample has around 430,000 distinct CDR3 sequences in its table, and approximately 33% of those were observed once. Together, the top ten hold less than 1% of the sample. Sequenced input: sorted CD4+, CD8+, or CD8+CD57+ T cells (not recorded which) from PBMCs. The receptors shown here come from a human donor with aplastic anemia.

The table lists this clonotype with many counts. V usage is TRBV15 and J usage is TRBJ1-5, with D perhaps matching TRBD1 (6 bases). The CDR3 has 15 amino acids. Per the germline V gene, CDR1 is LNHNV and CDR2 is YYDKDF (reference sequence). Trimming took 1 base from V and 7 from J, leaving 14 bases between them. This chain's CDR3 is CATSRGDTSRQPQHF. In nucleotides, the CDR3 is TGTGCCACCAGCAGAGGGGACACCTCCAGACAGCCCCAGCATTTT.

The chain is built from TRBV25-1 and TRBJ2-2, with 10 bases lining up with TRBD1. The CDR3 covers 16 residues. V shed 3 bases, J shed 5 bases, and the junction held 6 bases outside the gene matches. The germline V gene encodes CDR1 MGHDK and CDR2 SYGVNS. This CDR3 is CASSERDRGWTGELFF. The CDR3 nucleotides are TGTGCCAGCAGTGAGCGGGACAGGGGTTGGACCGGGGAGCTGTTTTTT.

Many counts were recorded for this clonotype. The chain has TRBV6-2 or TRBV6-3 and TRBJ1-2; the match to TRBD1 covers 7 bases. Trimming removed 6 bases from V and 8 bases from J; junction bases left unmatched: 9. The CDR3 has 13 amino acids. Germline V CDR1 and CDR2: MNHEY, SVGEGT. CDR3 nucleotides: TGTGCCAGCAGCCAGACAGGGTCGGGCGGCTACACCTTC. This sequence encodes CASSQTGSGGYTF.

This sequence joins TRBV7-8 and TRBJ1-2, with D uncertain. CDR3 length equals 11 residues. V shed 4 bases and J shed 12 bases, with 12 bases lying between them. Germline-derived CDR1 and CDR2 are SGHVS and FQNEAQ. The CDR3 nucleotides read TGTGCCAGCAGCTCAGGAGGACCCCACACCTTC. Residues: CASSSGGPHTF.

The chain is built from TRBV19 and TRBJ1-5; D may be TRBD1 (6 bases). This CDR3 has 12 amino acids. The ends were cut back, 7 bases at V and 6 bases at J, with 10 bases in the middle. Germline-derived CDR1 and CDR2 are LNHDA and SQIVND (reference sequence). The CDR3 DNA reads as TGTGCCAGTAATATCAGGGGTCAGCCCCAGCATTTT. This translates into CASNIRGQPQHF.

In this sample, this clonotype turned up many times. This rearrangement joins TRBV29-1 to TRBJ1-1; 11 bases line up with TRBD1. CDR3 length: 13 amino acids. V trimming: 7 bases; J trimming: 5 bases; junction bases outside the gene matches: 6. Looked up from germline, CDR1 is SQVTM and CDR2 is ANQGSEA. DNA of the CDR3: TGCAGCGGTTTCCGGGACAGGGGGACTGAAGCTTTCTTT. Its translation is CSGFRDRGTEAFF.

This chain connects TRBV5-4 to TRBJ1-4, with D possibly TRBD1 on 6 matching bases. V was pared by 4 bases and J by 4 bases, with 17 bases between. From germline, CDR1 is SGHNT and CDR2 YYREEE (reference sequence). CDR3 size: 16 residues. For the CDR3, the DNA is TGTGCCAGCAGCATTCTAACGGGACAAGTTAATGAAAAACTGTTTTTT. The encoded protein is CASSILTGQVNEKLFF.

This clonotype was counted many times. V is TRBV19 and J is TRBJ1-2; a weak D match, TRBD1 (6 bases). CDR3 length: 13 amino acids. Germline lookup yields CDR1 LNHDA and CDR2 SQIVND (reference sequence). Between the trimmed V and J ends, which lost 6 bases and 6 bases, there was a span of 14 bases. The CDR3 coding sequence is TGTGCCAGTAGCATCAGGGGCGAGAATGGCTACACCTTC. It codes for CASSIRGENGYTF. The complete variable domain, with remaining parts taken from reference TRBV19 and TRBJ1-2, reads DGGITQSPKYLFRKEGQNVTLSCEQNLNHDAMYWYRQDPGQGLRLIYYSQIVNDFQKGDIAEGYSVSREKKESFPLTVTSAQKNPTAFYLCASSIRGENGYTFGSGTRLTVV.

V usage is TRBV7-9 and J usage is TRBJ2-5; D is perhaps TRBD1 (6 bases). CDR3 length: 12 residues. The germline V gene encodes CDR1 SEHNR and CDR2 FQNEAQ (reference sequence). V was shortened by 7 bases and J by 7 bases, with 13 bases between the two germline ends. As DNA, the CDR3 is TGTGCCAGCACCGACGCAGGGGTGACCCAGTACTTC. Translation gives CASTDAGVTQYF. Filled out from reference TRBV7-9 and TRBJ2-5, the complete variable domain reads DTGVSQNPRHKITKRGQNVTFRCDPISEHNRLYWYRQTLGQGPEFLTYFQNEAQLEKSRLLSDRFSAERPKGSFSTLEIQRTEQGDSAMYLCASTDAGVTQYFGPGTRLLVL.

This chain links TRBV10-1 with TRBJ1-1; 7 bases align to TRBD1. The CDR3 is 14 residues long. The ends lost 6 bases at V and 2 bases at J; junction bases unmatched: 6. The germline V gene encodes CDR1 WNHNN and CDR2 SYGVQD (reference sequence). For the CDR3, the DNA is TGCGCCAGCAGGGCGACAGGGACAAACACTGAAGCTTTCTTT. Its protein product is CASRATGTNTEAFF.

The table lists this clonotype with a few counts. The chain carries TRBV11-1 and TRBJ2-4, with TRBD1 identical over 12 bases. CDR3 size: 16 residues. From germline, CDR1 is SGHAT and CDR2 FQDESV (reference sequence). The V gene end was trimmed by 4 bases and the J gene end by 7 bases; junction bases not matched to a gene: 8. Written as DNA, the CDR3 is TGTGCCAGCAGCTCTGCTCCGGGACAGGGGGCGAACATTCAGTACTTC. Protein sequence: CASSSAPGQGANIQYF.

This clonotype has a count of ten or more. The V call is TRBV20-1, the J call TRBJ2-7; 9 nucleotides agree with TRBD2. Germline lookup yields CDR1 DFQATT and CDR2 SNEGSKA (reference sequence). V lost 3 bases to trimming and J lost 10 bases; unmatched junction nucleotides: 13. The CDR3 loop spans 14 amino acids. The CDR3 protein is CSASARSSGTFQYF. The CDR3 DNA follows: TGCAGTGCTAGCGCGAGGTCTAGCGGGACTTTTCAGTACTTC.

The chain uses TRBV2 and TRBJ2-5; TRBD2 is a possible D gene (6 bases). This CDR3 contains 13 residues. Between the trimmed V and J ends, which lost 4 bases and 5 bases, there was a span of 11 bases. In germline, CDR1 is SNHLY, CDR2 FYNNEI. The CDR3 is CASSVGGVETQYF. For the CDR3, the DNA is TGTGCCAGCAGTGTGGGGGGTGTGGAGACCCAGTACTTC.

The chain joins TRBV19 to TRBJ2-3; weak D call: TRBD2 (5 bases). The CDR3 is 15 amino acids. Germline CDR1 LNHDA, CDR2 SQIVND (reference sequence). V was trimmed by 0 bases and J by 2 bases, leaving 9 bases between them. CDR3 bases: TGTGCCAGTAGTATAGATTCCGGACTCACAGATACGCAGTATTTT. Amino acid sequence: CASSIDSGLTDTQYF.

This clonotype was seen repeatedly, ten times or more. The chain couples TRBV10-3 to TRBJ1-1; 12 nucleotides match TRBD1. The CDR3 is made up of 20 amino acids. Germline assignment: CDR1 ENHRY and CDR2 SYGVKD. The V gene end was trimmed by 0 bases and the J gene end by 1 base; junction bases not matched to a gene: 12. The CDR3 DNA reads TGTGCCATCAGTGAGTCGTTGTCTGGCCGGGGACAGGGGGCGAACACTGAAGCTTTCTTT. It is translated as CAISESLSGRGQGANTEAFF.

This chain joins TRBV20-1 and TRBJ2-5, with 8 bases aligning to TRBD1. Germline CDR1 is DFQATT and CDR2 is SNEGSKA (reference sequence). V trimming: 4 bases; J trimming: 5 bases; junction bases outside the gene matches: 12. The CDR3 runs 15 residues. The CDR3 nucleotides read TGCAGTGCTATGGTGGACAGGGCGAGTTCGGAGACCCAGTACTTC. Protein sequence: CSAMVDRASSETQYF.

The CDR3 bases are TGTGCCTGGAGTGTGAGGGGTACTGAAGCTTTCTTT. Translation gives CAWSVRGTEAFF. The chain couples TRBV30 to TRBJ1-1; a weak D match, TRBD1 (5 bases). V was pared by 0 bases and J by 5 bases, with 7 bases between. The CDR3 contains 12 residues. Germline V gene data show CDR1 as GTSNPN and CDR2 as SVGIG (reference sequence).

This clonotype came up many times. V usage is TRBV7-3 and J usage is TRBJ1-5; D call uncertain. Trimming cost V 4 bases and J 5 bases, with 12 bases left between them. Germline V gene lookup returns CDR1 SGHTA and CDR2 FQGTGA. This CDR3 comprises 14 residues. The CDR3 reads CASSSGPSDQPQHF. In DNA form, the CDR3 reads TGTGCCAGCAGCTCCGGCCCGAGCGATCAGCCCCAGCATTTT.

This clonotype was observed many times. CDR3 bases: TGTGCCAGCAGGTGGGACAGGGCGGACTATGGCTACACCTTC. This encodes CASRWDRADYGYTF. The chain is built from TRBV6-5 and TRBJ1-2; 9 positions agree with TRBD1. In germline, CDR1 is MNHEY, CDR2 SVGAGI. Losses at the gene ends were 6 bases for V and 3 bases for J; bases not matched to a gene: 5. The CDR3 consists of 14 residues.

V gene TRBV20-1 combines with J gene TRBJ1-1; D is uncertain. V shed 0 bases and J shed 8 bases, with 10 bases lying between them. This CDR3 contains 12 residues. Germline loops: CDR1 DFQATT, CDR2 SNEGSKA (reference sequence). The CDR3 loop reads CSARDRADEAFF. The CDR3 nucleotides read TGCAGTGCTAGAGATCGAGCAGACGAAGCTTTCTTT.

V is TRBV11-2 and J is TRBJ2-1; TRBD1 is a possible D gene (6 bases). V was clipped by 4 bases and J by 0 bases, with 16 bases between them. Germline V gives CDR1 SGHAT, CDR2 FQNNGV. This CDR3 is built from 17 residues. The CDR3 region is CASSYRWGRSSYNEQFF. Here the CDR3 DNA reads TGTGCCAGCAGCTATCGGTGGGGGCGGAGCTCCTACAATGAGCAGTTCTTC.

This clonotype came up many times. The chain uses TRBV29-1 and TRBJ2-2; 15 nucleotides agree with TRBD2. Germline V gene lookup returns CDR1 SQVTM and CDR2 ANQGSEA. The CDR3 is 17 amino acids. The ends lost 6 bases at V and 0 bases at J; junction bases unmatched: 5. The CDR3 bases are TGCAGCGTAACCGGACTAGCGGGGGGGCCGAACACCGGGGAGCTGTTTTTT. Residues: CSVTGLAGGPNTGELFF.

This clonotype has at least ten counts. The rearrangement uses TRBV29-1 and TRBJ2-7; unclear D gene. Trimming cost V 4 bases and J 3 bases, with 7 bases left between them. The CDR3 length is 11 residues. CDR1 is SQVTM, CDR2 ANQGSEA, per germline. The CDR3 region has the DNA TGCAGCGTTGGGGTAGACTACGAGCAGTACTTC. As protein: CSVGVDYEQYF.

This sequence joins TRBV3-1 and TRBJ1-2; 12 bases are shared with TRBD1. CDR1 LGHDT and CDR2 YNNKEL come from the germline V gene (reference sequence). J lost 7 bases, V lost 1 base, and 4 bases had no gene match. The length of the CDR3 is 15 residues. In DNA, the CDR3 is TGTGCCAGCAGCCAAGGGGGACAGGGGGCTGGTGGCTACACCTTC. Its protein product is CASSQGGQGAGGYTF. Drawing the rest from reference TRBV3-1 and TRBJ1-2, the complete variable domain is DTAVSQTPKYLVTQMGNDKSIKCEQNLGHDTMYWYKQDSKKFLKIMFSYNNKELIINETVPNRFSPKSPDKAHLNLHINSLELGDSAVYFCASSQGGQGAGGYTFGSGTRLTVV.

This clonotype was observed a handful of times. This chain connects TRBV28 to TRBJ1-3; the D is unclear. The CDR3 covers 12 residues. V dropped 7 bases and J dropped 8 bases, with 12 bases sitting between them. Germline CDR1 MDHEN, CDR2 SYDVKM. The DNA for the CDR3 is TGTGCCAGCACTCAGGACGCGGACACCATATATTTT. Protein product: CASTQDADTIYF.

The chain recombines TRBV9 with TRBJ1-2; D uncertain. Per the germline V gene, CDR1 is SGDLS and CDR2 is YYNGEE. The V end lost 4 bases, the J end lost 4 bases, and 17 bases lay between the germline ends. CDR3 size: 15 residues. DNA for the CDR3: TGTGCCAGCAGCTCTGGAGGGTTCGAACTCTATGGCTACACCTTC. Residues: CASSSGGFELYGYTF. The variable domain in full, completed from reference TRBV9 and TRBJ1-2, reads DSGVTQTPKHLITATGQRVTLRCSPRSGDLSVYWYQQSLDQGLQFLIQYYNGEERAKGNILERFSAQQFPDLHSELNLSSLELGDSALYFCASSSGGFELYGYTFGSGTRLTVV.

The chain couples TRBV7-2 to TRBJ1-1, with no clear D. The V gene lost 4 bases and the J gene lost 0 bases, with 12 bases spanning the gap. This CDR3 is 15 amino acids long. CDR1 and CDR2 (germline): SGHTA, FQGNSA. CDR3 residues: CASSSGHLMNTEAFF. In DNA, the CDR3 is TGTGCCAGCAGCTCGGGTCATCTAATGAACACTGAAGCTTTCTTT.

This clonotype was observed a single time. Given a much more abundant clone one base away, this may be a read error. The chain links TRBV9 to TRBJ1-5; D uncertain. This CDR3 has 15 residues. V was clipped by 2 bases and J by 0 bases, with 9 bases between them. Per the germline V gene, CDR1 is SGDLS and CDR2 is YYNGEE. The CDR3 is CASSVAGYSNQPQHF. The CDR3 DNA is TGTGCCAGCAGCGTCGCAGGTTATAGCAATCAGCCCCAGCATTTT.

The chain carries TRBV6-2 or TRBV6-3 and TRBJ1-4, with D perhaps TRBD1 (6 bases). This CDR3 is built from 15 residues. Germline CDR1 reads MNHEY; CDR2 reads SVGEGT. Trimming cost V 4 bases and J 8 bases, with 17 bases left between them. CDR3 protein: CASSWKQGGTEKLFF. CDR3 in DNA: TGTGCCAGCAGTTGGAAACAGGGCGGCACGGAAAAACTGTTTTTT.

The V gene is TRBV2, the J gene TRBJ1-5, with no clear D. This CDR3 is built from 12 residues. V dropped 7 bases and J dropped 2 bases, with 6 bases sitting between them. Germline V gene data show CDR1 as SNHLY and CDR2 as FYNNEI. The CDR3 reads CASTRGNQPQHF. In DNA, the CDR3 is TGTGCCAGCACTAGGGGCAATCAGCCCCAGCATTTT.

The sample holds many counts of this clonotype. The chain employs TRBV29-1 and TRBJ1-3; D may be TRBD1 (5 bases). Looked up from germline, CDR1 is SQVTM and CDR2 is ANQGSEA. Trimming shortened V by 0 bases and J by 0 bases, and 12 bases separated the two germline ends. CDR3 length: 16 residues. The CDR3 DNA reads as TGCAGCGTTGAAGATCTTGCAGGGAGCTCTGGAAACACCATATATTTT. Its protein product is CSVEDLAGSSGNTIYF.

The V gene is TRBV19, the J gene TRBJ1-5, with D possibly TRBD1 on 5 matching bases. This CDR3 contains 15 residues. The germline V gene has CDR1 LNHDA and CDR2 SQIVND (reference sequence). Trimming cost V 1 base and J 6 bases, with 13 bases left between them. The chain's CDR3 is CASSIGGGRAQPQHF. The CDR3 bases are TGTGCCAGTAGTATAGGGGGCGGGCGGGCTCAGCCCCAGCATTTT.